This T cell receptor beta chain is from a study of blood T cell repertoires in COVID-19. About the study: Samples came from the United States, Italy and Spain, spanning acute and convalescent COVID-19. In each case, the material was cDNA or gDNA derived from T cells, B-cell-depleted T cells, or PBMCs.

As handled by the study authors: How many nucleated cells were present was estimated from reference gene primer amplification. Libraries were prepared by immunoSEQ multiplex PCR; TCRdb keeps only in-frame clonotypes and omits some of them. The V and J calls and clone size were taken over from that table, and D and trimming were inferred from the DNA. The data contain 140,000 to 150,000 clones, under 90% of them singletons. Trimming removed 5 bases from V and 7 bases from J; junction bases left unmatched: 11. Germline-derived CDR1 and CDR2 are LNHDA and SQIVND (reference sequence). The CDR3 contains 15 residues.

This clonotype was obtained from a human donor in a cohort sampled during active COVID-19. The sample taken for sequencing was peripheral blood. The chain employs TRBV19 and TRBJ2-1; 7 positions agree with TRBD2. The CDR3 DNA reads TGTGCCAGTAGTCCCCGCGGCGGGGGTGGTAATGAGCAGTTCTTC. Translated, it gives CASSPRGGGGNEQFF.